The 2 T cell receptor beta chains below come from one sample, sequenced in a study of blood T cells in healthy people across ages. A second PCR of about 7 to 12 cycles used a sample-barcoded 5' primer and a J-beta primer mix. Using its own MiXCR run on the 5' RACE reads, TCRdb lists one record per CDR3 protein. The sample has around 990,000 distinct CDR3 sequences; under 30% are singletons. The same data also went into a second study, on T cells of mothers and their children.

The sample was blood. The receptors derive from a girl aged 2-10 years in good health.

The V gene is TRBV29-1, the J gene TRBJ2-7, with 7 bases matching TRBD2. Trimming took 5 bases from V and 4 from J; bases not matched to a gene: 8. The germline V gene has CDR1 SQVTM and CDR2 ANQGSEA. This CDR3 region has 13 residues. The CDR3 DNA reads TGCAGCGTTTTGGCGGGAGAATCGTACGAGCAGTACTTC. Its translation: CSVLAGESYEQYF.

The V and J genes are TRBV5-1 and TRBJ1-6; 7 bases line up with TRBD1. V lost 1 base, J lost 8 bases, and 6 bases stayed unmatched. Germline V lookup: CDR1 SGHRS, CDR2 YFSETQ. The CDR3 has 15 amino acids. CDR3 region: CASSLWGTGDSPLHF. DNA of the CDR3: TGCGCCAGCAGCTTGTGGGGAACAGGGGATTCACCCCTCCACTTT.